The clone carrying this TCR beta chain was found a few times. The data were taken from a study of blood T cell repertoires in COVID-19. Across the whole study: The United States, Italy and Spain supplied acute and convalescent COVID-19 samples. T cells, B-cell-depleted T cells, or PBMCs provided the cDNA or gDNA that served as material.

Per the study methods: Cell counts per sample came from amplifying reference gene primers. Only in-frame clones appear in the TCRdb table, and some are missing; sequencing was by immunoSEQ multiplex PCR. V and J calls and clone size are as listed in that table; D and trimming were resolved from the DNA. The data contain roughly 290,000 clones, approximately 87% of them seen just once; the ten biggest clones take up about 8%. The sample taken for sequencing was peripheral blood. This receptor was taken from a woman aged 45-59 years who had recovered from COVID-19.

Written as DNA, the CDR3 is TGTGCCAGCAGCCTCTTAAATCGTAGGGGCACTGAAGCTTTCTTT. This sequence encodes CASSLLNRRGTEAFF. The gene calls are TRBV7-9 and TRBJ1-1; possible D gene TRBD1, 5 bases. The CDR3 covers 15 residues. Looked up from germline, CDR1 is SEHNR and CDR2 is FQNEAQ (reference sequence). Trimming stripped 5 bases from V and 4 bases from J, with 17 bases between. Complete variable domain (other parts from reference TRBV7-9 and TRBJ1-1): DTGVSQNPRHKITKRGQNVTFRCDPISEHNRLYWYRQTLGQGPEFLTYFQNEAQLEKSRLLSDRFSAERPKGSFSTLEIQRTEQGDSAMYLCASSLLNRRGTEAFFGQGTRLTVV.